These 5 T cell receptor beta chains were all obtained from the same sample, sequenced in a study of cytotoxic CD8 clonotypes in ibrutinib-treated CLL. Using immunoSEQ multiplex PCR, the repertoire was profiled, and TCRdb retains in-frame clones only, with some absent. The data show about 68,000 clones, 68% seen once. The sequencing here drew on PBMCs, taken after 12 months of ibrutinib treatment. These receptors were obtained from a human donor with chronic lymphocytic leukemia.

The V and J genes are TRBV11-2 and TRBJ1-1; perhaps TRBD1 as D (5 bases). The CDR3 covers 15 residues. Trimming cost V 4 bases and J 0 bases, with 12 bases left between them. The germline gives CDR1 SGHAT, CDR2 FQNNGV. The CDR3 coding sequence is TGTGCCAGCAGCTCCGAGACAGAAATGAACACTGAAGCTTTCTTT. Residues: CASSSETEMNTEAFF.

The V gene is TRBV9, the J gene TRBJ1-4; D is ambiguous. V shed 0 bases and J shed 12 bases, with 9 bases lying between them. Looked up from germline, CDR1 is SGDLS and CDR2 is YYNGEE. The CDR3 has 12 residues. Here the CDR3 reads CASSVEPGELFF. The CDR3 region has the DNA TGTGCCAGCAGCGTAGAGCCTGGGGAACTGTTTTTT. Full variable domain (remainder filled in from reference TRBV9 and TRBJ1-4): DSGVTQTPKHLITATGQRVTLRCSPRSGDLSVYWYQQSLDQGLQFLIQYYNGEERAKGNILERFSAQQFPDLHSELNLSSLELGDSALYFCASSVEPGELFFGSGTQLSVL.

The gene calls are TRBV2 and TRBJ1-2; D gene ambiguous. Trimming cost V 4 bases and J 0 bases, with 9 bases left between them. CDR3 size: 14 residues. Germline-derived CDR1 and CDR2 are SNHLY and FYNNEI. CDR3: CASSVLQSNYGYTF. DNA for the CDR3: TGTGCCAGCAGTGTACTACAATCTAACTATGGCTACACCTTC.

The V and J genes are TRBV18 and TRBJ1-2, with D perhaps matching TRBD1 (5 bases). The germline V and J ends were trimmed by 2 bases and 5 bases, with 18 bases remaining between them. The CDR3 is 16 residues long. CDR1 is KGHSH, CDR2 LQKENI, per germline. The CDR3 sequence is CASSPGSDLRAYGYTF. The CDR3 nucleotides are TGTGCCAGCTCACCAGGGAGCGACCTCAGGGCTTATGGCTACACCTTC.

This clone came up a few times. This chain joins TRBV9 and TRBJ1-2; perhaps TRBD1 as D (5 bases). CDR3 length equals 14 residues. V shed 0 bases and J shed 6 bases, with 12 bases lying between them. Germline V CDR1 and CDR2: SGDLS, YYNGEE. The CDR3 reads CASSVAGHTNGYTF. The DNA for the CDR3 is TGTGCCAGCAGCGTAGCAGGACACACCAATGGCTACACCTTC.